The clone carrying this T cell receptor beta chain has just a few counts. The target antigen is unknown. This specimen comes from a study of beta chain features in type 1 diabetes. Study results and limitations: There was a moderate but significant shortening of TCRB CDR3s in all four CD4+ subsets of Type 1 diabetes patients. The cDNA sequencing approach could over-represent high-TCR-expressing cells.

CDR3 length: 15 residues. Germline V gene data show CDR1 as SNHLY and CDR2 as FYNNEI. Trimming took off 7 bases at V and 0 bases at J, with 12 bases between the two ends. TCRB transcripts that were expressed got sequenced, as all of the isolated RNA had been reverse transcribed. Profiled with immunoSEQ multiplex PCR; TCRdb holds only in-frame clones, not every one. The table shows about 99,000 clones, with over 25% occurring only once. The rearrangement links TRBV2 to TRBJ2-2, with D possibly being TRBD1 (5 bases). The sequence was collected from a woman in her late teens or twenties with type 1 diabetes. Sequencing input: central memory CD4+ T cells from blood. The CDR3 DNA reads TGTGCCAGCAAAAGACAGCCCGCGAACACCGGGGAGCTGTTTTTT. Amino acid sequence: CASKRQPANTGELFF.